This T cell receptor beta chain came from a study of cytomegalovirus exposure and HLA in healthy donors. Overall study results and limits: Association with HLA alleles at 0.05 false discovery rate was found for some 18,000 TCR beta sequences in a later analysis. According to an earlier analysis, most TCR beta V segments yielded productive rearrangements about 90% or about 30% of the time.

On this clone itself: The target antigen is unknown.

Primers included in the PCR were 60 Vbeta and 13 Jbeta primers. Using immunoSEQ multiplex PCR, the repertoire was profiled, and TCRdb retains in-frame clones only, with some absent. The data contain roughly 230,000 clones, roughly 78% of them singletons. The CDR3 has 14 amino acids. Germline lookup yields CDR1 SGHVS and CDR2 FQNEAQ. V was pared by 0 bases and J by 6 bases, with 11 bases between. The source material was PBMCs. The chain couples TRBV7-8 to TRBJ1-1; D is unclear. The source is a boy aged 5 to 17 in good health and CMV-seronegative. This CDR3 is CASSLAAYGAEAFF. The CDR3 region has the DNA TGTGCCAGCAGCTTAGCGGCCTACGGGGCTGAAGCTTTCTTT.